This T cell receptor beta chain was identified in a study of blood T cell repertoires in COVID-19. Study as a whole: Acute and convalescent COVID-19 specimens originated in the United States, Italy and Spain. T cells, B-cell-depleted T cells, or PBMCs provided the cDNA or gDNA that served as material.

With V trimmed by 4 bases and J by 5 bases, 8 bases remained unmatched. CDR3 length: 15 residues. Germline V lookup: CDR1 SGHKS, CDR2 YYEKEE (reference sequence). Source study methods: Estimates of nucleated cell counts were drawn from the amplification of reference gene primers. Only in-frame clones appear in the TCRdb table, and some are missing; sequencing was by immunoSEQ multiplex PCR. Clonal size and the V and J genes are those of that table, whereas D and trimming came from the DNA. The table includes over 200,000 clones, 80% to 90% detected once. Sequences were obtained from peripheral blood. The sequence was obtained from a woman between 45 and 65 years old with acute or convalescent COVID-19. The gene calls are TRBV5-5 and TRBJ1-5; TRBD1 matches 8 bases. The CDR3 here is CASSPYRGRDQPQHF. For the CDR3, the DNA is TGTGCCAGCAGCCCTTACAGGGGGAGGGATCAGCCCCAGCATTTT.